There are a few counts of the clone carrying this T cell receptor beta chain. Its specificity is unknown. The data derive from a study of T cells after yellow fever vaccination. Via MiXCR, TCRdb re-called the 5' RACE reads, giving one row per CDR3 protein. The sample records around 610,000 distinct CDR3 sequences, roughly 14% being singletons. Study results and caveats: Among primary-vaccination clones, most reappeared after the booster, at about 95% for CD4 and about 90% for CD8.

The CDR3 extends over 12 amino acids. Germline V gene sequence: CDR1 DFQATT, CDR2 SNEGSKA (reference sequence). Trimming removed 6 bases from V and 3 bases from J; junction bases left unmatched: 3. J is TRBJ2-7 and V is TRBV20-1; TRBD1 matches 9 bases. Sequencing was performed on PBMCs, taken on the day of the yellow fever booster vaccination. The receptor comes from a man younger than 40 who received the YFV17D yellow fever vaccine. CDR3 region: CSATGQGYEQYF. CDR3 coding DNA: TGCAGTGCAACGGGACAGGGCTACGAGCAGTACTTC.